This TCR beta chain stems from a study of cytomegalovirus exposure and HLA in healthy donors. Study-level background: Previous work identified 95 million to 140 million unique TCR beta sequences from about 200 million T cells.

The study ran its PCR with 60 Vbeta and 13 Jbeta primers. Here immunoSEQ multiplex PCR was the method, and the copy in TCRdb shows in-frame clones only, minus some. The sample carries tens of thousands of clones, around 68% recorded once. V lost 3 bases to trimming and J lost 5 bases, with 17 bases between them. Germline CDR1 reads SGHRS; CDR2 reads YFSETQ. CDR3 size: 16 residues. All the people who gave samples were healthy bone marrow donors. General study results and limits: 87-base-pair reads could not separate some V segments, including TRBV6-2 and TRBV6-3.

This clone is a singleton in its sample. As yet, its antigen is unknown. The gene calls are TRBV5-1 and TRBJ2-2; a possible D gene is TRBD1 (6 bases). The sequenced sample consisted of PBMCs. This clonotype was sampled from a man aged 25 to 45 in good health and CMV-seronegative. CDR3 nucleotides: TGCGCCAGCAGCTCCACAGGGACCCCGGGGACCGGGGAGCTGTTTTTT. This sequence encodes CASSSTGTPGTGELFF. Supplemented by reference TRBV5-1 and TRBJ2-2, the full variable domain reads KAGVTQTPRYLIKTRGQQVTLSCSPISGHRSVSWYQQTPGQGLQFLFEYFSETQRNKGNFPGRFSGRQFSNSRSEMNVSTLELGDSALYLCASSSTGTPGTGELFFGEGSRLTVL.